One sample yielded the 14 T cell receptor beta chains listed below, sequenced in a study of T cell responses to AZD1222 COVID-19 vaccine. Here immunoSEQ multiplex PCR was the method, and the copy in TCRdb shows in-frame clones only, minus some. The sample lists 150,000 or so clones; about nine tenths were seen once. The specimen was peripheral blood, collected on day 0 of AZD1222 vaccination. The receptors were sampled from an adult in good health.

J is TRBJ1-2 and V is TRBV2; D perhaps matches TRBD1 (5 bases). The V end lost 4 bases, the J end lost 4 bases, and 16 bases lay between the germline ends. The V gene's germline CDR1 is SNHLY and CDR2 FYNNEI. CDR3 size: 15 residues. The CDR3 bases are TGTGCCAGCAGTGCCCGGCAGGGACTTGGCTATGGCTACACCTTC. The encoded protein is CASSARQGLGYGYTF.

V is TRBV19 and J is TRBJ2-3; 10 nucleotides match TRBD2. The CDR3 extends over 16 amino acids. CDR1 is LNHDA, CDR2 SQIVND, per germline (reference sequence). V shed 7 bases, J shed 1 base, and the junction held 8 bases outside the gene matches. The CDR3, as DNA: TGTGCCAGTAAACCCTTTACTAGCGGGGGCACAGATACGCAGTATTTT. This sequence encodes CASKPFTSGGTDTQYF.

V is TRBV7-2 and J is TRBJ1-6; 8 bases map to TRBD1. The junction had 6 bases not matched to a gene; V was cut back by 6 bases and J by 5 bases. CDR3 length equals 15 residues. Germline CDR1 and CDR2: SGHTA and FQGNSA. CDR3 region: CASSSRTGNNSPLHF. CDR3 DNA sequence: TGTGCCAGCAGTTCCCGGACAGGGAATAATTCACCCCTCCACTTT.

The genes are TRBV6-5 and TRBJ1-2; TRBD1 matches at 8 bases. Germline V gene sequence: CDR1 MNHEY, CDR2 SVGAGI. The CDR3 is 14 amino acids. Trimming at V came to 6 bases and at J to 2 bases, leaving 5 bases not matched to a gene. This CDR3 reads CASSGDRGNYGYTF. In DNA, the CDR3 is TGTGCCAGCAGCGGCGACAGGGGCAACTATGGCTACACCTTC.

The CDR3 DNA sequence: TGTGCCAGCAGTTCTACCGGGACAGGGGGCGCCGAGCAGTACTTC. It specifies CASSSTGTGGAEQYF. The chain uses TRBV28 and TRBJ2-7; TRBD1 aligns across 12 bases. From germline, CDR1 is MDHEN and CDR2 SYDVKM. Trimming removed 4 bases from V and 6 bases from J; junction bases left unmatched: 7. This CDR3 is built from 15 residues.

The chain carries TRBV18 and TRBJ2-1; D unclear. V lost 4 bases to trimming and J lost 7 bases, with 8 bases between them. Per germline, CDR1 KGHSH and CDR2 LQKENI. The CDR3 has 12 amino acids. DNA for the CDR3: TGTGCCAGCTCACTGGACCGTAATGAGCAGTTCTTC. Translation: CASSLDRNEQFF.

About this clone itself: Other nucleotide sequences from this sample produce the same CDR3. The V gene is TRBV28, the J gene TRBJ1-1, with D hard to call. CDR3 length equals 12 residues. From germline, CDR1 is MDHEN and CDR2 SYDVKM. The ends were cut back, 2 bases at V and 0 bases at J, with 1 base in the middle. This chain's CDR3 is CASSLLNTEAFF. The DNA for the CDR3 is TGTGCCAGCAGTTTACTGAACACTGAAGCTTTCTTT.

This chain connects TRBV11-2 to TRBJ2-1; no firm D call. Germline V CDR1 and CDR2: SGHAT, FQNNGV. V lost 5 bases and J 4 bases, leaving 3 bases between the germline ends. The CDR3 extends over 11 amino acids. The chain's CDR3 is CASSPYNEQFF. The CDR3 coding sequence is TGTGCCAGCAGCCCGTACAATGAGCAGTTCTTC.

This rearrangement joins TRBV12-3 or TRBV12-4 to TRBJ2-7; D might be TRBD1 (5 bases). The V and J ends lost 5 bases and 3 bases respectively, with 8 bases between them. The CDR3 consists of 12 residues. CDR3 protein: CASSGALYEQYF. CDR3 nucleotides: TGTGCCAGCAGTGGGGCCCTCTACGAGCAGTACTTC.

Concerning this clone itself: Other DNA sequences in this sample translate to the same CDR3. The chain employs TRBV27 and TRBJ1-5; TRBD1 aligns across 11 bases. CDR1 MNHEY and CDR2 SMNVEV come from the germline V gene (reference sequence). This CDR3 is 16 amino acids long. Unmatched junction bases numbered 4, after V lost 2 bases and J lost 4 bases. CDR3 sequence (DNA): TGTGCCAGCAGTTTAGTGGGGACAGGGGGGAATCAGCCCCAGCATTTT. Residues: CASSLVGTGGNQPQHF.

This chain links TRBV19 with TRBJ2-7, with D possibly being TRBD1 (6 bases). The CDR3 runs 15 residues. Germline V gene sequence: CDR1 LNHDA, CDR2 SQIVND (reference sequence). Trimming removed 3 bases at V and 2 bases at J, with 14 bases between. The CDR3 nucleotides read TGTGCCAGTAGTATTTCTGGACAGATCCCCTACGAGCAGTACTTC. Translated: CASSISGQIPYEQYF.

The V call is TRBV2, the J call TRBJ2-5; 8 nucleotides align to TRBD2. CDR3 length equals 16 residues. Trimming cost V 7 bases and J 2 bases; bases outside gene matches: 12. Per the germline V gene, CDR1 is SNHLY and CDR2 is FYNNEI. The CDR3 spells CASTLIKRGKQETQYF. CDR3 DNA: TGTGCCAGCACCCTTATAAAGCGGGGGAAACAAGAGACCCAGTACTTC.

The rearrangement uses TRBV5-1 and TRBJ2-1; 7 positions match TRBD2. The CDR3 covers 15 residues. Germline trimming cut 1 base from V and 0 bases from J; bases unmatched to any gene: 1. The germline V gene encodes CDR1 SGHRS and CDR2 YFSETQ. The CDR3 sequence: CASSLLADSYNEQFF. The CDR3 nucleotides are TGCGCCAGCAGCTTGCTAGCGGACTCCTACAATGAGCAGTTCTTC.

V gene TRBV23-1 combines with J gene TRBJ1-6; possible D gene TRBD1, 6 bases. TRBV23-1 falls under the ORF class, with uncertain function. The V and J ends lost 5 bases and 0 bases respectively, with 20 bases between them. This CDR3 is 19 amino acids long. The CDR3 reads CASSSCRGLSGSYNSPLHF. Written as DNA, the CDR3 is TGCGCCAGCAGTTCCTGCAGGGGTTTGTCGGGCTCCTATAATTCACCCCTCCACTTT.